Below are 9 T cell receptor beta chains sequenced from a single sample in a study of blood T cell repertoires in COVID-19. Measured with immunoSEQ multiplex PCR; TCRdb has only the in-frame clones, and not every one. The repertoire holds 150,000 to 160,000 clones, with over 75% as singletons. Sequencing was performed on peripheral blood. These receptors all stem from a woman between 35 and 50 years old with acute or convalescent COVID-19.

The J gene is TRBJ2-7, the V gene TRBV5-1; 9 nucleotides agree with TRBD2. This CDR3 comprises 14 residues. Germline CDR1 SGHRS, CDR2 YFSETQ. V gave up 7 bases and J gave up 2 bases; unmatched junction bases: 7. The CDR3: CASRVGGGAYEQYF. The CDR3 DNA reads as TGCGCCAGCCGGGTCGGCGGGGGGGCCTACGAGCAGTACTTC.

This clone was picked up a small number of times. V gene TRBV24-1 combines with J gene TRBJ2-7, with TRBD1 as a possible D gene (6 bases). The germline V gene has CDR1 KGHDR and CDR2 SFDVKD. V was shortened by 2 bases and J by 5 bases, with 15 bases between the two germline ends. This CDR3 contains 15 residues. The CDR3 loop reads CATSDSGTRFHEQYF. The DNA of the CDR3 is TGTGCCACCAGTGATTCGGGGACAAGGTTCCACGAGCAGTACTTC.

The rearrangement links TRBV5-1 to TRBJ2-3; 7 positions agree with TRBD1. CDR3 length: 16 amino acids. Germline CDR1 and CDR2: SGHRS and YFSETQ. The V and J ends lost 4 bases and 1 base, in that order; junction bases with no gene match: 9. The CDR3 sequence: CASSDLTGLGTDTQYF. CDR3 in DNA: TGCGCCAGCAGCGACCTGACAGGGTTAGGCACAGATACGCAGTATTTT.

The CDR3 region has the DNA TGCGCCAGCAGTGAAAGGGGGCAATTGACAGAGACCCAGTACTTC. This translates into CASSERGQLTETQYF. The chain combines TRBV10-2 with TRBJ2-5, with 7 bases aligning to TRBD1. The CDR3 loop spans 15 amino acids. Germline V gene lookup returns CDR1 WSHSY and CDR2 SAAADI. The V gene end was trimmed by 3 bases and the J gene end by 4 bases; junction bases not matched to a gene: 8.

The chain combines TRBV3-1 (or the pseudogene TRBV3-2) with TRBJ2-2; the D gene is possibly TRBD2 (6 bases). CDR3 length: 15 amino acids. V dropped 1 base and J dropped 4 bases, with 10 bases sitting between them. The germline V gene encodes CDR1 LGHDT and CDR2 YNNKEL (reference sequence). The DNA of the CDR3 is TGTGCCAGCAGCCAAGGGGGACTTATCACCGGGGAGCTGTTTTTT. As protein: CASSQGGLITGELFF.

The chain joins TRBV9 to TRBJ1-1; D gene ambiguous. Trimming stripped 1 base from V and 4 bases from J, with 5 bases between. Germline CDR1 and CDR2: SGDLS and YYNGEE. The CDR3 is made up of 12 amino acids. Here the CDR3 DNA reads TGTGCCAGCAGCGTATATCCCACTGAAGCTTTCTTT. Its translation is CASSVYPTEAFF.

The rearrangement joins TRBV28 to TRBJ1-2, with 7 positions matching TRBD1. The CDR3 loop spans 14 amino acids. After removal of 5 bases from V and 2 bases from J, the junction contained 5 bases not matched to a gene. Germline CDR1 reads MDHEN; CDR2 reads SYDVKM. The CDR3 nucleotides read TGTGCCAGCAGTCTACCGGGACAGAACTATGGCTACACCTTC. Residues: CASSLPGQNYGYTF.

The chain couples TRBV5-1 to TRBJ1-4; no clear D. V was shortened by 2 bases and J by 8 bases, with 13 bases between the two germline ends. This CDR3 has 14 amino acids. In germline, CDR1 is SGHRS, CDR2 YFSETQ. CDR3 amino acids: CASSFESGREKLFF. Written as DNA, the CDR3 is TGCGCCAGCAGCTTTGAGAGCGGGAGGGAAAAACTGTTTTTT.

This chain links TRBV29-1 with TRBJ2-1; TRBD2 agrees at 10 bases. J gave up 2 bases and V 6 bases, and 7 bases lay outside the gene matches. Looked up from germline, CDR1 is SQVTM and CDR2 is ANQGSEA. The CDR3 runs 15 residues. The CDR3 DNA is TGCAGCGTGGACAAAGGACTAGCGGCCTACAATGAGCAGTTCTTC. Translated, it gives CSVDKGLAAYNEQFF.